Each of the 21 T cell receptor beta chains below was sequenced from the same sample in a study of PD-1 blockade in mismatch repair-deficient tumors. The method was immunoSEQ multiplex PCR; TCRdb's version includes in-frame clones alone and lacks a portion of them. The sample includes 120,000 or so clones, around 86% of them seen just once. The specimen comprised peripheral blood, sampled 44 weeks after starting pembrolizumab. Source of these receptors: an adult with mismatch repair-deficient cancer.

This clone was detected once. The chain carries TRBV4-1 and TRBJ2-7; 7 nucleotides align to TRBD1. Per germline, CDR1 MGHRA and CDR2 YSYEKL. V was pared by 1 base and J by 3 bases, with 6 bases of the junction left unmatched. The CDR3 totals 15 residues. In DNA, the CDR3 is TGCGCCAGCAGCCAAGTTGGGACAGCTAGCTACGAGCAGTACTTC. It specifies CASSQVGTASYEQYF.

The chain combines TRBV6-5 with TRBJ2-5; perhaps TRBD1 as D (5 bases). The V gene's germline CDR1 is MNHEY and CDR2 SVGAGI. V lost 2 bases to trimming and J lost 5 bases, with 15 bases between them. The length of the CDR3 is 15 residues. In DNA, the CDR3 is TGTGCCAGCAGTTACCCCCCAGCCAGGGTGGAGACCCAGTACTTC. This translates into CASSYPPARVETQYF.

This clone was counted a few times. The chain couples TRBV9 to TRBJ2-5; TRBD1 is a possible D gene (6 bases). The ends were cut back, 2 bases at V and 1 base at J, with 9 bases in the middle. Per germline, CDR1 SGDLS and CDR2 YYNGEE. The CDR3 covers 14 residues. For the CDR3, the DNA is TGTGCCAGCAGCGTGGGACAAACCCAAGAGACCCAGTACTTC. Translated: CASSVGQTQETQYF.

This rearrangement joins TRBV11-2 to TRBJ2-5; no definite D call. The CDR3 extends over 16 amino acids. V lost 0 bases, J lost 5 bases, and 16 bases lay in between. The V gene's germline CDR1 is SGHAT and CDR2 FQNNGV. The CDR3, as DNA: TGTGCCAGCAGCTTAGACCCGACGCATGAGTTGGAGACCCAGTACTTC. Residues: CASSLDPTHELETQYF.

The chain combines TRBV27 with TRBJ2-1; 10 bases are a match to TRBD1. Germline loops: CDR1 MNHEY, CDR2 SMNVEV (reference sequence). V lost 4 bases to trimming and J lost 10 bases; unmatched junction nucleotides: 4. CDR3 length: 13 residues. The DNA of the CDR3 is TGTGCCAGCAGTTCGGGACAGGGGATAGAGCAGTTCTTC. The encoded protein is CASSSGQGIEQFF.

The chain recombines TRBV6-5 with TRBJ1-3; D is uncertain. Germline values: CDR1 MNHEY, CDR2 SVGAGI. The CDR3 spans 16 residues. Trimming removed 2 bases from V and 0 bases from J, with 11 bases in between. CDR3 amino acids: CASSYTLRSSGNTIYF. As DNA, the CDR3 is TGTGCCAGCAGTTACACGCTCAGGTCCTCTGGAAACACCATATATTTT.

This rearrangement joins TRBV27 to TRBJ2-3; possible D gene TRBD1, 6 bases. Germline assignment: CDR1 MNHEY and CDR2 SMNVEV (reference sequence). The V end was cut by 5 bases, the J end by 5 bases, with 14 bases between. This CDR3 contains 14 residues. The CDR3 DNA reads TGTGCCAGCAGTCAACAGGGCCCCGTAGATACGCAGTATTTT. It specifies CASSQQGPVDTQYF.

Notes on this clone: A single base separates this from a much larger clone, so it may be a read error. This rearrangement joins TRBV6-1 to TRBJ2-2; no firm D call. Germline CDR1 reads MNHNS; CDR2 reads SASEGT. The V and J ends lost 3 bases and 3 bases respectively, with 5 bases between them. The CDR3 runs to 13 residues. CDR3 in amino acids: CASSDTDTGELFF. The CDR3 nucleotides are TGTGCCAGCAGTGACACGGACACCGGGGAGCTGTTTTTT.

The rearrangement uses TRBV30 and TRBJ1-3; D gene uncertain. The V gene's germline CDR1 is GTSNPN and CDR2 SVGIG (reference sequence). V shed 4 bases and J shed 0 bases, with 10 bases lying between them. The CDR3 is made up of 14 amino acids. In nucleotides, the CDR3 is TGTGCCTGGACCCTGGGGAGCTCTGGAAACACCATATATTTT. As protein: CAWTLGSSGNTIYF. Full variable domain (rest looked up from reference TRBV30 and TRBJ1-3): SQTIHQWPATLVQPVGSPLSLECTVEGTSNPNLYWYRQAAGRGLQLLFYSVGIGQISSEVPQNLSASRPQDRQFILSSKKLLLSDSGFYLCAWTLGSSGNTIYFGEGSWLTVV.

This clone was seen a single time. This chain joins TRBV7-9 and TRBJ1-4; no reliable D call. There are 16 residues in the CDR3. Germline CDR1 SEHNR, CDR2 FQNEAQ (reference sequence). Deletions cut 3 bases from V and 0 bases from J, with 11 bases between. The chain's CDR3 is CASSFGAPATNEKLFF. In nucleotides, the CDR3 is TGTGCCAGCAGCTTCGGAGCGCCAGCAACTAATGAAAAACTGTTTTTT. Based on the CDR3 plus reference TRBV7-9 and TRBJ1-4, the full variable domain is DTGVSQNPRHKITKRGQNVTFRCDPISEHNRLYWYRQTLGQGPEFLTYFQNEAQLEKSRLLSDRFSAERPKGSFSTLEIQRTEQGDSAMYLCASSFGAPATNEKLFFGSGTQLSVL.

The chain has TRBV4-3 and TRBJ2-5; D not certain. V dropped 1 base and J dropped 4 bases, with 13 bases sitting between them. The V gene's germline CDR1 is LGHNA and CDR2 YSLEER. The CDR3 is made up of 15 amino acids. The CDR3 protein is CASSQARSVGETQYF. In DNA form, the CDR3 reads TGCGCCAGCAGCCAAGCGAGGTCTGTTGGAGAGACCCAGTACTTC.

This clone showed up just once. V usage is TRBV7-9 and J usage is TRBJ2-1; tentatively, D is TRBD2 (5 bases). This CDR3 has 15 amino acids. Deletions cut 5 bases from V and 0 bases from J, with 11 bases between. Germline lookup yields CDR1 SEHNR and CDR2 FQNEAQ (reference sequence). The CDR3 loop is CASSHSGSSYNEQFF. The CDR3 DNA sequence: TGTGCCAGCAGCCACAGCGGCAGCTCCTACAATGAGCAGTTCTTC.

This sequence joins TRBV7-2 and TRBJ1-4; 11 positions match TRBD1. The junction had 8 bases not matched to a gene; V was cut back by 5 bases and J by 0 bases. This CDR3 is 18 amino acids long. From germline, CDR1 is SGHTA and CDR2 FQGNSA. The CDR3 loop reads CASSPGQGATSTNEKLFF. The CDR3 DNA reads as TGTGCCAGCAGCCCTGGACAGGGGGCAACATCAACTAATGAAAAACTGTTTTTT.

This chain uses TRBV2 with TRBJ1-2, with 10 bases identical to TRBD1. Germline V CDR1 and CDR2: SNHLY, FYNNEI. The CDR3 spans 13 residues. With V trimmed by 7 bases and J by 5 bases, 4 bases remained unmatched. This CDR3 reads CASNWDRGYGYTF. The CDR3, as DNA: TGTGCCAGCAACTGGGACAGGGGTTATGGCTACACCTTC. Looking up the rest from reference TRBV2 and TRBJ1-2 gives the full variable domain: EPEVTQTPSHQVTQMGQEVILRCVPISNHLYFYWYRQILGQKVEFLVSFYNNEISEKSEIFDDQFSVERPDGSNFTLKIRSTKLEDSAMYFCASNWDRGYGYTFGSGTRLTVV.

The chain employs TRBV11-2 and TRBJ2-7; 9 bases are shared with TRBD1. Germline V gene data show CDR1 as SGHAT and CDR2 as FQNNGV. After removal of 3 bases from V and 2 bases from J, the junction contained 8 bases not matched to a gene. CDR3 size: 16 residues. CDR3 DNA sequence: TGTGCCAGCAGCTTTCTTCTCGGGACAGGGACCTACGAGCAGTACTTC. Translating gives CASSFLLGTGTYEQYF.

The V call is TRBV21-1, the J call TRBJ1-4; the table's D gene call, TRBD1, was not cross checked with the DNA. TRBV21-1 is deemed a pseudogene. This CDR3 is 15 amino acids long. CDR3 region: CASSKVWQGRGKLFF. CDR3 bases: TGTGCCAGCAGCAAAGTGTGGCAGGGTAGAGGAAAACTGTTTTTT.

The V call is TRBV10-3, the J call TRBJ2-1, with 10 bases matching TRBD1. This CDR3 is 15 amino acids long. Germline V gene sequence: CDR1 ENHRY, CDR2 SYGVKD. The V and J ends lost 10 bases and 7 bases, in that order; junction bases with no gene match: 13. The CDR3: CATERDRGRRNEQFF. The CDR3 DNA is TGTGCCACCGAAAGGGACAGGGGAAGGCGGAATGAGCAGTTCTTC.

This chain uses TRBV11-2 with TRBJ2-5; either TRBD1 or TRBD2 may fit D (5 bases each). Trimming removed 2 bases at V and 5 bases at J, with 9 bases between. This CDR3 contains 13 residues. Per the germline V gene, CDR1 is SGHAT and CDR2 is FQNNGV. The CDR3 region is CASSLTWGETQYF. CDR3 nucleotides: TGTGCCAGCAGCTTAACGTGGGGGGAGACCCAGTACTTC.

The count of this clone is one. The rearrangement links TRBV7-9 to TRBJ2-3, with 11 bases lining up with TRBD2. The ends lost 3 bases at V and 1 base at J; junction bases unmatched: 3. CDR1 and CDR2 from the germline V gene are SEHNR and FQNEAQ (reference sequence). This CDR3 has 16 amino acids. The CDR3 loop is CASSLGTSGRTDTQYF. The CDR3 DNA reads as TGTGCCAGCAGCTTGGGGACTAGCGGACGCACAGATACGCAGTATTTT.

The V and J genes are TRBV30 and TRBJ2-3; D remains unclear. Trimming pared 3 bases from V and 2 bases from J, leaving 12 bases between. Germline lookup yields CDR1 GTSNPN and CDR2 SVGIG (reference sequence). The CDR3 has 14 residues. The chain's CDR3 is CAWRAWESTDTQYF. The CDR3 DNA follows: TGTGCCTGGAGGGCGTGGGAATCCACAGATACGCAGTATTTT.

J is TRBJ2-7 and V is TRBV5-6; D is ambiguous. The V gene lost 0 bases and the J gene lost 3 bases, with 7 bases spanning the gap. Germline values: CDR1 SGHDT, CDR2 YYEEEE. The CDR3 runs 13 residues. The CDR3 nucleotides read TGTGCCAGCAGCTTGGCTCTAAGCTACGAGCAGTACTTC. Encoded protein: CASSLALSYEQYF.